This TCR beta chain was recovered during a study of CD4+ T cells in melanoma. This clone was found a few times. Its antigen is still unknown. Looked up from germline, CDR1 is LNHDA and CDR2 is SQIVND (reference sequence). The CDR3 runs 16 residues. V lost 4 bases, J lost 7 bases, and 17 bases lay in between. Study-wide results and caveats: Neoantigen-specific CD4+ T cells in melanoma reportedly had diverse differentiation states. A reported correlation linked neoantigen-specific CD4+ T cells to CD8+, macrophage and B cell function.

Produced via immunoSEQ multiplex PCR; TCRdb's table is partial and in-frame only. The sample contains 10,000 to 13,000 clones, 66% of which appear only once. The material sequenced was cells from a culture (not recorded whether cultured in vitro). This receptor was taken from a human donor with melanoma. The genes are TRBV19 and TRBJ1-6; D gene ambiguous. Here the CDR3 reads CASSTWTLTQNSPLHF. CDR3 sequence (DNA): TGTGCCAGTAGTACTTGGACTCTCACGCAGAATTCACCCCTCCACTTT. Full variable domain (outside the CDR3, taken from reference TRBV19 and TRBJ1-6): DGGITQSPKYLFRKEGQNVTLSCEQNLNHDAMYWYRQDPGQGLRLIYYSQIVNDFQKGDIAEGYSVSREKKESFPLTVTSAQKNPTAFYLCASSTWTLTQNSPLHFGNGTRLTVT.